This T cell receptor beta chain was sequenced during a study of cytomegalovirus exposure and HLA in healthy donors. In the study overall: Approximately 85 million unique TCRs from HLA-typed donors were held in an early release of data. The Caucasian-associated ancestry cluster held 65% to 90% of 300 to 500 genotyped donors.

Primers: 60 Vbeta forward and 13 Jbeta reverse. Generated by immunoSEQ multiplex PCR, the TCRdb table keeps only in-frame clones and is missing some. The table shows roughly 72,000 clones, with 74% occurring only once. The germline gives CDR1 SGHAT, CDR2 FQNNGV. The CDR3 loop spans 16 amino acids. V lost 7 bases to trimming and J lost 2 bases, with 17 bases between them. In this sample, this clone turned up a few times. This TCR was sampled from a human donor in good health. Sequencing was carried out using PBMCs. V is TRBV11-2 and J is TRBJ2-2; a weak D match, TRBD2 (7 bases). In DNA, the CDR3 is TGTGCCAGCATCCCCCTGGGGGGGGCTAACACCGGGGAGCTGTTTTTT. Translation gives CASIPLGGANTGELFF.